This TCR beta chain was captured in a study of shared clonotypes between healthy human individuals. Study-level findings and limits: Some naive CD4 clonotypes, roughly 5%, turned up in common across a few donors.

Germline CDR1 KGHSH, CDR2 LQKENI. V lost 0 bases to trimming and J lost 4 bases, with 16 bases between them. The CDR3 is 16 residues long. In the sorted-subset replicate PCRs, 150 to 250 ng DNA, around 30,000 T cell genomes, was used. Generated by immunoSEQ multiplex PCR, the TCRdb table keeps only in-frame clones and is missing some. The data show around 1.9 million clones, 85% to 95% seen once. A remark on this clone: Its antigen is still unknown.

CD45RO-negative, CCR7-positively selected cells formed the naive CD8 fraction, excluding terminally differentiated effector memory CD45RA+ cells. The chain joins TRBV18 to TRBJ2-7, with a tentative D call TRBD2 (6 bases). The clonotype originates from a young man in good health. Some clones in this sample may be carry-over from other donors' samples. The sequencing input was naive CD8+ T cells from PBMCs. This CDR3 reads CASSPPRRGGLYEQYF. CDR3 coding DNA: TGTGCCAGCTCACCACCGAGGCGGGGAGGTCTATACGAGCAGTACTTC.